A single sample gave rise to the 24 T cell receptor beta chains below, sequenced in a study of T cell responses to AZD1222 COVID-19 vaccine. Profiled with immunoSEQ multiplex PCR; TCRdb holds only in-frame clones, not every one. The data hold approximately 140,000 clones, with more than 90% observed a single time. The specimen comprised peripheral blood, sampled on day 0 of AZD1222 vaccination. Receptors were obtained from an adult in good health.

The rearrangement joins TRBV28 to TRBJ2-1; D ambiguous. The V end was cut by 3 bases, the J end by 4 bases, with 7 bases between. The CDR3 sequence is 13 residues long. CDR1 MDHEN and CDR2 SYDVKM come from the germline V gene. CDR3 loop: CASSFGFYNEQFF. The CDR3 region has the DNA TGTGCCAGCAGTTTTGGCTTTTACAATGAGCAGTTCTTC.

DNA of the CDR3: TGTGCTAGTGGTGGATCGTTGGGGGAGACCCAGTACTTC. This codes for CASGGSLGETQYF. V and J are TRBV12-5 and TRBJ2-5, with D unresolved. The CDR3 covers 13 residues. Germline-derived CDR1 and CDR2 are LGHNT and FRNRAP. Trimming took off 5 bases at V and 5 bases at J, with 12 bases between the two ends.

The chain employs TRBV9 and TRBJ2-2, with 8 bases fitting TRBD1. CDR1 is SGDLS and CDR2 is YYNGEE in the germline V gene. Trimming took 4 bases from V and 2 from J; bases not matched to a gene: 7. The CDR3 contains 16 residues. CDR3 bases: TGTGCCAGCAGCCTCAGGGGACAGGTAAACACCGGGGAGCTGTTTTTT. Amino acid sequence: CASSLRGQVNTGELFF.

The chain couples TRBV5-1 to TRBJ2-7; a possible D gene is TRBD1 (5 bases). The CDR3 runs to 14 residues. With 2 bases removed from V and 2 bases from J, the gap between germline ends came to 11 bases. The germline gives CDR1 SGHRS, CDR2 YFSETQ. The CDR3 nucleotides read TGCGCCAGCAGCTTTAACACGGACACCTACGAGCAGTACTTC. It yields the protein CASSFNTDTYEQYF.

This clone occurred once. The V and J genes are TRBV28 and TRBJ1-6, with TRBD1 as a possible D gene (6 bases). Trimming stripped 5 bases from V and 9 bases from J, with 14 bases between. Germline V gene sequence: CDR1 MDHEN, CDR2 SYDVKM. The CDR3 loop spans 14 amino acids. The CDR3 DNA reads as TGTGCCAGCAGTCCACAGGGAGGGGGTTCACCCCTCCACTTT. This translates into CASSPQGGGSPLHF.

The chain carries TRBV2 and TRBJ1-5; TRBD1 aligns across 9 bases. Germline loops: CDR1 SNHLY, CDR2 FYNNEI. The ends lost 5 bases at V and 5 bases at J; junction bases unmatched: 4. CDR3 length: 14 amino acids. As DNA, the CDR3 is TGTGCCAGCAGTTCGCGGACAGGGGATCAGCCCCAGCATTTT. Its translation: CASSSRTGDQPQHF.

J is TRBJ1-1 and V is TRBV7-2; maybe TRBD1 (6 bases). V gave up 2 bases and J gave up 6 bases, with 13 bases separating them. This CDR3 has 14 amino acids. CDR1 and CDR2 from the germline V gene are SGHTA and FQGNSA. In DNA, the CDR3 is TGTGCCAGCAGCTTATTGGGGGCGGGGGCTGAAGCTTTCTTT. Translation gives CASSLLGAGAEAFF.

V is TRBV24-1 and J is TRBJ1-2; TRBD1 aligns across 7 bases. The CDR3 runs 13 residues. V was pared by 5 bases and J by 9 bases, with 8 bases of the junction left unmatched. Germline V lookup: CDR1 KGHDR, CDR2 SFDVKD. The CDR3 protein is CATSGAGDSSYTF. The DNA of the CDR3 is TGTGCCACCAGTGGTGCCGGGGACAGCAGCTACACCTTC.

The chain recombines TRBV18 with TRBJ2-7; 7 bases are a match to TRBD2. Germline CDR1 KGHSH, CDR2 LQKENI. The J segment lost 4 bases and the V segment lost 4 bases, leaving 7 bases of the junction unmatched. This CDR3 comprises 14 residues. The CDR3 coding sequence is TGTGCCAGCTCACGGGGGGGGAGAAGGTACGAGCAGTACTTC. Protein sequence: CASSRGGRRYEQYF. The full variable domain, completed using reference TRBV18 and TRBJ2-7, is NAGVMQNPRHLVRRRGQEARLRCSPMKGHSHVYWYRQLPEEGLKFMVYLQKENIIDESGMPKERFSAEFPKEGPSILRIQQVVRGDSAAYFCASSRGGRRYEQYFGPGTRLTVT.

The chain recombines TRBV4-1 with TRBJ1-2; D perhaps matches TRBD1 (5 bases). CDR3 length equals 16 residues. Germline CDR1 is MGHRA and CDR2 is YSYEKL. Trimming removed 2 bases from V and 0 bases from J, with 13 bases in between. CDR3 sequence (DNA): TGCGCCAGCAGCCAACCACGACAGACCTCTAACTATGGCTACACCTTC. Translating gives CASSQPRQTSNYGYTF.

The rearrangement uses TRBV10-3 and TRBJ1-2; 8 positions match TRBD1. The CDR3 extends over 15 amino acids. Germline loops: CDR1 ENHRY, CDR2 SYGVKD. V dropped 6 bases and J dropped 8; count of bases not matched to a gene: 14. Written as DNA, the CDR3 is TGTGCCATCAGCCCCAATGAGGACAGGGCGCGGGGCTACACCTTC. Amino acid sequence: CAISPNEDRARGYTF.

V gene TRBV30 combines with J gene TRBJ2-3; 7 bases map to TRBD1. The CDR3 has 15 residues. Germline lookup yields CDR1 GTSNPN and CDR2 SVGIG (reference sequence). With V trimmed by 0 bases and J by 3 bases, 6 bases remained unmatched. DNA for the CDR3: TGTGCCTGGAGTGTATTGTCAGGGGGTACAGATACGCAGTATTTT. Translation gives CAWSVLSGGTDTQYF.

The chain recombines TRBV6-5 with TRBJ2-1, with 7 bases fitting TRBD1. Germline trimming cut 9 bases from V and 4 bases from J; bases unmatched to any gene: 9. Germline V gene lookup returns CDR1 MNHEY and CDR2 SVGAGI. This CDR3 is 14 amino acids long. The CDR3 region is CASYRQGDYNEQFF. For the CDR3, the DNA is TGTGCCAGTTATCGTCAGGGGGATTACAATGAGCAGTTCTTC.

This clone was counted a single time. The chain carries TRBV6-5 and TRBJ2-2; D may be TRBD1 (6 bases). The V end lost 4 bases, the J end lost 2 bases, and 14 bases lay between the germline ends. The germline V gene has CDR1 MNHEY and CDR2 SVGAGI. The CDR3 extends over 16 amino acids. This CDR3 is CASSLTPGHNTGELFF. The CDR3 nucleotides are TGTGCCAGCAGTTTAACACCGGGACACAACACCGGGGAGCTGTTTTTT.

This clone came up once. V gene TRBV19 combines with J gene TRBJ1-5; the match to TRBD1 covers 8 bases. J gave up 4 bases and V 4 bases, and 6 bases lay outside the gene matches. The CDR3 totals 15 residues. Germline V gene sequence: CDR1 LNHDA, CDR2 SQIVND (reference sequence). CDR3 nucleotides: TGTGCCAGTAGTACCGACAGGGGTCTTAATCAGCCCCAGCATTTT. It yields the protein CASSTDRGLNQPQHF.

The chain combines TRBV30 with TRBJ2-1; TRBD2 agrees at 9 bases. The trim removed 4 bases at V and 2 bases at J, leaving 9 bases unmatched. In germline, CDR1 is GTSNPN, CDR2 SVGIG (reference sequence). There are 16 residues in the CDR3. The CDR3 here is CAWTPAPSGAYNEQFF. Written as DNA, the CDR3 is TGTGCCTGGACCCCGGCTCCTAGCGGGGCCTACAATGAGCAGTTCTTC.

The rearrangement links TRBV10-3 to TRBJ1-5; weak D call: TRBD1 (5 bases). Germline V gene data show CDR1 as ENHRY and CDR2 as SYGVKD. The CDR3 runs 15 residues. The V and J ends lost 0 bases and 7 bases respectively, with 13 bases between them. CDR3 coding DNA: TGTGCCATCAGTGAGTCGGGTCAGGGAGAGCAGCCCCAGCATTTT. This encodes CAISESGQGEQPQHF.

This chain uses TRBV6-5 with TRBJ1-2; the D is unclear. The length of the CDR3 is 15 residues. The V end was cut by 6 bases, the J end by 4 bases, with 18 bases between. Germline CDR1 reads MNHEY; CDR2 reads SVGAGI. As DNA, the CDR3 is TGTGCCAGCAGCCCAGCCCCCGGAGTTAGCTATGGCTACACCTTC. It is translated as CASSPAPGVSYGYTF.

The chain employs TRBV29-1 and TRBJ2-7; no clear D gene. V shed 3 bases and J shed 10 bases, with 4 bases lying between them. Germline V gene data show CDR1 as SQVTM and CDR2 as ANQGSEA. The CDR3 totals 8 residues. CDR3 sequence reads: CSVDGQYF. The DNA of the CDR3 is TGCAGCGTTGATGGCCAGTACTTC.

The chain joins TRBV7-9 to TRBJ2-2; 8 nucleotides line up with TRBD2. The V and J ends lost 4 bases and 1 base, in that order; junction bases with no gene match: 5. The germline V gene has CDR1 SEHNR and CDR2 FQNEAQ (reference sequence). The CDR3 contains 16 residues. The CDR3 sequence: CASSSQSGRNTGELFF. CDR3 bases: TGTGCCAGCAGCTCACAGAGCGGGAGGAACACCGGGGAGCTGTTTTTT. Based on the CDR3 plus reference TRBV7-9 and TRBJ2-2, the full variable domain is DTGVSQNPRHKITKRGQNVTFRCDPISEHNRLYWYRQTLGQGPEFLTYFQNEAQLEKSRLLSDRFSAERPKGSFSTLEIQRTEQGDSAMYLCASSSQSGRNTGELFFGEGSRLTVL.

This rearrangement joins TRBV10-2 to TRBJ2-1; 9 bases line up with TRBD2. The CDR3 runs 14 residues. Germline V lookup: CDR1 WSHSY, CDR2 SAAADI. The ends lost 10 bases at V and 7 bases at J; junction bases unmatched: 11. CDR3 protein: CATEESGRMNEQFF. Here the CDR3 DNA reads TGCGCCACCGAGGAAAGCGGGAGGATGAATGAGCAGTTCTTC.

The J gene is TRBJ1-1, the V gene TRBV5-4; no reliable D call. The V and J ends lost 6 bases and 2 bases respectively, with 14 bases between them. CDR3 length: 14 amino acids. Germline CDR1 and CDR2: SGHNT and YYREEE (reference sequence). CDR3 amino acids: CASIPREGNTEAFF. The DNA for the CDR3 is TGTGCCAGCATCCCCCGGGAGGGAAACACTGAAGCTTTCTTT.

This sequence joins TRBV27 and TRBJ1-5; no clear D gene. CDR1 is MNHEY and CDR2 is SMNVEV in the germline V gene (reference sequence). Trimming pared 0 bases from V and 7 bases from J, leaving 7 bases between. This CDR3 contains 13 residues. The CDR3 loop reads CASSLSIAQPQHF. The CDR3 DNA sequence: TGTGCCAGCAGTTTATCGATCGCCCAGCCCCAGCATTTT.

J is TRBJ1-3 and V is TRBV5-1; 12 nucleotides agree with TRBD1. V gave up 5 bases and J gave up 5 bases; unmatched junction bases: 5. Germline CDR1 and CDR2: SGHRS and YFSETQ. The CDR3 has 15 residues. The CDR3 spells CASSRGTGGRNTIYF. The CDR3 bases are TGCGCCAGCAGTAGAGGGACAGGGGGCCGAAACACCATATATTTT.